One sample yielded the 8 T cell receptor beta chains listed below, sequenced in a study of kidney transplant recipient with SARS-CoV-2 infection. TCRdb ran MiXCR on the reads and lists one entry per CDR3 protein. The sample records under 250,000 distinct CDR3 sequences, around 28% being singletons. Sequencing used a blood sample, obtained at baseline and on day 111 from a kidney transplant recipient. The origin of the receptors is a male patient between 25 and 39 years old who had COVID-19 and was a kidney transplant recipient. Some of the T cells may derive from the graft donor.

This clonotype turned up a few times. With a much larger clone just one base away, this may be a read error. The J gene is TRBJ1-2, the V gene TRBV5-3; D is undetermined. TRBV5-3 is marked as an open reading frame, function uncertain. This CDR3 is 16 amino acids long. V lost 7 bases to trimming and J lost 4 bases, with 23 bases between them. In DNA form, the CDR3 reads TGTGCCAGACCTGGTCAAGTGGTGAGAAAGGCCTATGGCTACACCTTC. Protein sequence: CARPGQVVRKAYGYTF.

This clonotype has ten or more counts. The chain joins TRBV29-1 to TRBJ2-7; D uncertain. V was pared by 0 bases and J by 6 bases, with 9 bases between. The CDR3 is made up of 12 amino acids. From germline, CDR1 is SQVTM and CDR2 ANQGSEA. The CDR3 region is CSVEERMAEQYF. The DNA of the CDR3 is TGCAGCGTTGAAGAAAGAATGGCCGAGCAGTACTTC.

This clonotype was found many times. The chain joins TRBV12-3 or TRBV12-4 to TRBJ1-1; perhaps TRBD1 as D (5 bases). The CDR3 consists of 17 residues. Trimming took off 2 bases at V and 5 bases at J, with 21 bases between the two ends. In DNA, the CDR3 is TGTGCCAGCAGTTTACATATACTAGGGGTAACGAAGACTGAAGCTTTCTTT. This encodes CASSLHILGVTKTEAFF.

With respect to this clonotype: A much larger clone is a single base away; this may be a read error. The rearrangement uses TRBV6-2 or TRBV6-3 and TRBJ2-7; D not certain. CDR1 is MNHEY, CDR2 SVGEGT, per germline. The CDR3 totals 13 residues. CDR3 nucleotides: TGTGCCAGCAGCGGGTCCACGACCTACGGGCAGTACTTC. It encodes CASSGSTTYGQYF.

This clonotype was observed a single time. Being one base from a much bigger clone, this may be a read error. The chain has TRBV29-1 and TRBJ2-5; tentative D call: TRBD2 (6 bases). V was pared by 7 bases and J by 7 bases, with 19 bases between. The CDR3 contains 13 residues. CDR1 is SQVTM and CDR2 is ANQGSEA in the germline V gene. The CDR3 bases are TGCAGCGCCGAGCCGACTAGTACAGCGACCCAGTACTTC. Translated: CSAEPTSTATQYF.

This clonotype was counted at least ten times. This chain connects TRBV4-2 to TRBJ2-5; D remains ambiguous. V was trimmed by 1 base and J by 0 bases, leaving 6 bases between them. This CDR3 has 14 residues. Germline V CDR1 and CDR2: LGHNA, YNFKEQ. The CDR3 reads CASSQGANQETQYF. The DNA for the CDR3 is TGTGCCAGCAGCCAAGGAGCAAACCAAGAGACCCAGTACTTC.

This clonotype has ten or more counts. V is TRBV5-1 and J is TRBJ2-1, with 13 nucleotides matching TRBD2. Germline CDR1 SGHRS, CDR2 YFSETQ. Losses at the gene ends were 4 bases for V and 7 bases for J; bases not matched to a gene: 11. The CDR3 is made up of 17 amino acids. CDR3 protein: CASSQLTSGGAGNEQFF. CDR3 bases: TGCGCCAGCAGCCAGCTAACTAGCGGGGGGGCAGGTAATGAGCAGTTCTTC.

A note on this clonotype: A read error may be the cause here, since a much bigger clone is one base away. The V call is TRBV7-9, the J call TRBJ1-4; D remains ambiguous. The length of the CDR3 is 14 residues. CDR1 and CDR2 from the germline V gene are SEHNR and FQNEAQ (reference sequence). The CDR3 DNA reads TGTGCCAGCAGCTTATCCCGACTGGGAGAAAAACTGCTTTTT. Its protein product is CASSLSRLGEKLLF. The variable domain in full, completed from reference TRBV7-9 and TRBJ1-4, reads DTGVSQNPRHKITKRGQNVTFRCDPISEHNRLYWYRQTLGQGPEFLTYFQNEAQLEKSRLLSDRFSAERPKGSFSTLEIQRTEQGDSAMYLCASSLSRLGEKLLFGSGTQLSVL.